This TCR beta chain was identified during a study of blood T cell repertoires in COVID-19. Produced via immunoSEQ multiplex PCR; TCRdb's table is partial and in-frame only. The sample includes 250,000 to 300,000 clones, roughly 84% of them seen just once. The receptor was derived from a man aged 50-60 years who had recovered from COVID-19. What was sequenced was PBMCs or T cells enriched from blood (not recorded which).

The CDR3 loop reads CASSRITGRGNTIYF. As DNA, the CDR3 is TGTGCCAGCAGCCGAATTACAGGGAGAGGAAACACCATATATTTT. The chain carries TRBV6-5 and TRBJ1-3, with D possibly matching TRBD1 (6 bases). The germline V gene encodes CDR1 MNHEY and CDR2 SVGAGI. V was clipped by 6 bases and J by 4 bases, with 16 bases between them. The CDR3 contains 15 residues.